The clone carrying this TCR beta chain has at least ten counts. This entry belongs to a study of T-cell reconstitution after alpha-beta-depleted transplantation in children. Unique molecular identifiers were incorporated during preparation of the TCRbeta library. TCRdb re-derived calls from the PCR reads in MiXCR, one entry per CDR3 protein. The data show some 240,000 distinct CDR3 sequences, with about 8.8% seen just once and over 4.5% held by the top ten. Between the trimmed V and J ends, which lost 1 base and 0 bases, there was a span of 13 bases. CDR1 SQVTM and CDR2 ANQGSEA come from the germline V gene. The CDR3 totals 16 residues.

This sequence was found in a human donor who donated a stem cell graft to a child with SCID. Sequenced material: PBMCs from the stem cell graft donor, taken from the stem cell graft. V and J are TRBV29-1 and TRBJ2-4; D call uncertain. CDR3 in DNA: TGCAGCGTTGAAGTTAAAAGTGGGCTAGCCAAAAACATTCAGTACTTC. Translation: CSVEVKSGLAKNIQYF.